The T cell receptor beta chain under discussion was sequenced for a study of shared clonotypes between healthy human individuals. This table comes from immunoSEQ multiplex PCR, and its TCRdb copy is limited to in-frame clones, with some not included. Counted here are just under 350,000 clones, around 70% occurring once; the ten biggest clones make up over 9.5%. Caucasian adults residing in Nashville, Tennessee made up all the donors. This clone appeared many times. Germline loops: CDR1 MGHRA, CDR2 YSYEKL. V was shortened by 1 base and J by 5 bases, with 6 bases between the two germline ends. The CDR3 spans 13 residues.

The material sequenced was memory CD4+ T cells sorted from blood. Subset specified: CD45RA-negative fraction. V gene TRBV4-1 combines with J gene TRBJ1-5; D gene ambiguous. This receptor was obtained from a man in his thirties or forties in good health. As DNA, the CDR3 is TGCGCCAGCAGCCAAGCCCTCGATCAGCCCCAGCATTTT. Amino acids: CASSQALDQPQHF.